One T cell receptor (beta chain) is described in this entry. The data belong to a study of control samples from healthy donors and cancer patients. This table comes from immunoSEQ multiplex PCR, and its TCRdb copy is limited to in-frame clones, with some not included. The table includes about 150,000 clones, around 90% detected once. V lost 0 bases, J lost 15 bases, and 21 bases lay in between. The CDR3 consists of 15 residues. Germline CDR1 reads MRHNA; CDR2 reads SNTAGT. The sequenced sample was blood. This TCR came from a man aged 25 to 45 in good health. The chain couples TRBV6-4 to TRBJ2-1; maybe TRBD1 (5 bases). Here the CDR3 reads CASSDSPQSRTKAFF. Written as DNA, the CDR3 is TGTGCCAGCAGTGACTCCCCACAAAGTCGGACAAAGGCGTTCTTC.